The 26 T cell receptor beta chains given below trace back to one sample, sequenced in a study of blood T cell repertoires in COVID-19. This table comes from immunoSEQ multiplex PCR, and its TCRdb copy is limited to in-frame clones, with some not included. There are roughly 55,000 clones in the sample; approximately 87% occur only once, and approximately 6.9% lies in the top ten. Sequencing input: peripheral blood. These receptors originate from a man between 60 and 75 years old with active or convalescent COVID-19.

The chain joins TRBV6-2 or TRBV6-3 to TRBJ2-1; 12 nucleotides line up with TRBD2. V shed 2 bases, J shed 8 bases, and the junction held 16 bases outside the gene matches. Germline lookup yields CDR1 MNHEY and CDR2 SVGEGT. This CDR3 has 19 residues. In nucleotides, the CDR3 is TGTGCCAGCAGTTACCCTACTAGCGGGAGGTCGTCAGGTCGGGATGAGCAGTTCTTC. Its translation: CASSYPTSGRSSGRDEQFF.

This chain connects TRBV18 to TRBJ1-5, with TRBD1 as a possible D gene (5 bases). Looked up from germline, CDR1 is KGHSH and CDR2 is LQKENI. This CDR3 spans 14 amino acids. The V end lost 3 bases, the J end lost 5 bases, and 11 bases lay between the germline ends. The chain's CDR3 is CASSPTVVDQPQHF. The CDR3 bases are TGTGCCAGCTCACCGACAGTCGTGGATCAGCCCCAGCATTTT. The whole variable domain, remainder taken from reference TRBV18 and TRBJ1-5, is NAGVMQNPRHLVRRRGQEARLRCSPMKGHSHVYWYRQLPEEGLKFMVYLQKENIIDESGMPKERFSAEFPKEGPSILRIQQVVRGDSAAYFCASSPTVVDQPQHFGDGTRLSIL.

This clone has a single count. The chain is built from TRBV5-4 and TRBJ1-5; weak D call: TRBD1 (5 bases). Germline-derived CDR1 and CDR2 are SGHNT and YYREEE (reference sequence). The CDR3 totals 14 residues. Trimming took 0 bases from V and 9 from J, leaving 13 bases between them. CDR3 amino acids: CASSLGLGEGPQHF. The CDR3 nucleotides read TGTGCCAGCAGCTTGGGGCTAGGGGAAGGGCCCCAGCATTTT.

This clone was seen just once. The genes are TRBV25-1 and TRBJ1-2; 7 bases map to TRBD1. Germline CDR1 reads MGHDK; CDR2 reads SYGVNS. Trimming took 5 bases from V and 1 from J; bases not matched to a gene: 16. This CDR3 is 18 amino acids long. The CDR3 bases are TGTGCCAGCAGTAACTTAAAGACAGGGTTTAGTTATAACTATGGCTACACCTTC. Translated: CASSNLKTGFSYNYGYTF.

The rearrangement uses TRBV7-9 and TRBJ2-3, with a tentative D call TRBD1 (5 bases). Germline lookup yields CDR1 SEHNR and CDR2 FQNEAQ (reference sequence). V was pared by 3 bases and J by 2 bases, with 12 bases between. CDR3 length equals 15 residues. This chain's CDR3 is CASSFPGQVTDTQYF. The CDR3 DNA follows: TGTGCCAGCAGCTTCCCTGGACAAGTCACAGATACGCAGTATTTT.

The chain has TRBV20-1 and TRBJ1-2, with 9 nucleotides matching TRBD1. V lost 6 bases, J lost 4 bases, and 12 bases stayed unmatched. This CDR3 region has 15 residues. Germline CDR1 is DFQATT and CDR2 is SNEGSKA (reference sequence). CDR3 protein: CSASANGQGPYGYTF. CDR3 sequence (DNA): TGCAGTGCCAGTGCCAACGGACAGGGGCCCTATGGCTACACCTTC.

V usage is TRBV29-1 and J usage is TRBJ2-5; 7 bases fit TRBD2. In germline, CDR1 is SQVTM, CDR2 ANQGSEA. The CDR3 spans 13 residues. V was pared by 6 bases and J by 3 bases, with 7 bases of the junction left unmatched. In nucleotides, the CDR3 is TGCAGCGTGGGGGGAGGGCGCAAAGAGACCCAGTACTTC. Translation gives CSVGGGRKETQYF.

The chain has TRBV2 and TRBJ2-7, with 7 bases identical to TRBD1. The junction had 7 bases not matched to a gene; V was cut back by 3 bases and J by 2 bases. There are 15 residues in the CDR3. Germline CDR1 SNHLY, CDR2 FYNNEI. CDR3 nucleotide sequence: TGTGCCAGCAGTGAGGACAGGCCGCAGACCTACGAGCAGTACTTC. It specifies CASSEDRPQTYEQYF.

V usage is TRBV3-1 (or the pseudogene TRBV3-2) and J usage is TRBJ1-4; D not resolved. Trimming pared 6 bases from V and 5 bases from J, leaving 19 bases between. Germline V lookup: CDR1 LGHDT, CDR2 YNNKEL (reference sequence). The CDR3 spans 16 residues. The CDR3 region is CASRRTQEGLNEKLFF. In DNA, the CDR3 is TGTGCCAGCAGACGGACTCAAGAGGGTCTGAATGAAAAACTGTTTTTT.

This CDR3 reads CASSYRQGGTYGYTF. CDR3 in DNA: TGTGCCAGCAGTTACCGACAGGGCGGTACCTATGGCTACACCTTC. This chain uses TRBV7-9 with TRBJ1-2, with 7 bases identical to TRBD1. The germline V gene has CDR1 SEHNR and CDR2 FQNEAQ (reference sequence). This CDR3 has 15 amino acids. Trimming removed 6 bases from V and 4 bases from J; junction bases left unmatched: 11.

V gene TRBV19 combines with J gene TRBJ2-5, with 8 nucleotides matching TRBD1. This CDR3 has 13 residues. The germline gives CDR1 LNHDA, CDR2 SQIVND (reference sequence). Losses at the gene ends were 9 bases for V and 2 bases for J; bases not matched to a gene: 5. Here the CDR3 reads CASRNRGQETQYF. The CDR3 DNA is TGTGCCAGCAGAAACAGGGGGCAAGAGACCCAGTACTTC.

The rearrangement links TRBV7-6 to TRBJ2-7, with 9 bases aligning to TRBD1. Germline CDR1 is SGHVS and CDR2 is FNYEAQ. Trimming removed 1 base from V and 0 bases from J; junction bases left unmatched: 1. The length of the CDR3 is 15 residues. The CDR3 reads CASSLGTGASYEQYF. CDR3 in DNA: TGTGCCAGCAGCTTAGGGACAGGGGCCTCCTACGAGCAGTACTTC.

This clone occurred a few times. The V gene is TRBV19, the J gene TRBJ1-1, with a tentative D call TRBD1 (5 bases). Germline V gene sequence: CDR1 LNHDA, CDR2 SQIVND (reference sequence). CDR3 length: 14 amino acids. Trimming removed 3 bases from V and 6 bases from J, with 14 bases in between. CDR3 amino acids: CASSIMGGRAEAFF. The DNA of the CDR3 is TGTGCCAGTAGTATCATGGGTGGCAGGGCTGAAGCTTTCTTT.

The CDR3: CASSPDRGPQPQHF. The CDR3 nucleotides read TGTGCCAGCAGCCCCGACAGGGGGCCTCAGCCCCAGCATTTT. V gene TRBV6-5 combines with J gene TRBJ1-5; 10 bases are shared with TRBD1. Unmatched junction bases numbered 5, after V lost 6 bases and J lost 6 bases. In germline, CDR1 is MNHEY, CDR2 SVGAGI. This CDR3 comprises 14 residues.

V gene TRBV2 combines with J gene TRBJ1-6; D is unclear. This CDR3 has 14 amino acids. Trimming took off 6 bases at V and 6 bases at J, with 12 bases between the two ends. The germline CDR1 and CDR2 sequences are SNHLY and FYNNEI. CDR3 nucleotide sequence: TGTGCCAGCAGCCTCGTTGAGGCTAATTCACCCCTCCACTTT. It yields the protein CASSLVEANSPLHF.

CDR3 sequence reads: CASSQLGSSYEQYF. The CDR3, as DNA: TGTGCCAGCAGCCAACTAGGGAGCTCCTACGAGCAGTACTTC. V and J are TRBV5-4 and TRBJ2-7, with a tentative D call TRBD2 (5 bases). CDR3 length: 14 residues. V lost 4 bases and J lost 0, with 11 bases in between. Germline V gives CDR1 SGHNT, CDR2 YYREEE (reference sequence).

This clone was detected only once. The chain is built from TRBV7-8 and TRBJ2-7, with 8 bases that match TRBD2. The better agreement between TRBJ2-1 and the DNA end casts doubt on the J call. The CDR3 spans 13 residues. Germline V gene data show CDR1 as SGHVS and CDR2 as FQNEAQ. CDR3 nucleotides: TGTGCCAGCAACTCGGGGGGGGGCTCGTGGCAGTTCTTC. This translates into CASNSGGGSWQFF.

This sequence joins TRBV6-5 and TRBJ1-1, with D perhaps matching TRBD1 (6 bases). Trimming cost V 6 bases and J 1 base, with 9 bases left between them. There are 13 residues in the CDR3. Germline V gene sequence: CDR1 MNHEY, CDR2 SVGAGI. This CDR3 is CASRIRGNTEAFF. In DNA, the CDR3 is TGTGCCAGCAGGATCAGGGGGAACACTGAAGCTTTCTTT.

This chain joins TRBV15 and TRBJ2-7, with 7 bases that match TRBD1. The germline V gene encodes CDR1 LNHNV and CDR2 YYDKDF (reference sequence). The CDR3 is 19 amino acids. After removal of 0 bases from V and 0 bases from J, the junction contained 14 bases not matched to a gene. CDR3 region: CATSRDLGDSLRPSYEQYF. Here the CDR3 DNA reads TGTGCCACCAGCAGAGATCTGGGGGACAGCCTAAGGCCCTCCTACGAGCAGTACTTC.

This rearrangement joins TRBV10-3 to TRBJ2-1, with TRBD2 identical over 13 bases. The V gene end was trimmed by 10 bases and the J gene end by 3 bases; junction bases not matched to a gene: 3. The germline CDR1 and CDR2 sequences are ENHRY and SYGVKD. CDR3 length: 14 residues. In DNA form, the CDR3 reads TGTGCCAGCGGGACTAGCGGGATCTACAATGAGCAGTTCTTC. It encodes CASGTSGIYNEQFF.

This chain links TRBV7-6 with TRBJ2-6; TRBD2 aligns across 16 bases. CDR3 length: 21 amino acids. Trimming took 5 bases from V and 3 from J; bases not matched to a gene: 13. The germline V gene has CDR1 SGHVS and CDR2 FNYEAQ. This CDR3 reads CASSIHSGTSGGAVGANVLTF. In DNA, the CDR3 is TGTGCCAGCAGCATCCACTCCGGGACTAGCGGGGGGGCGGTTGGGGCCAACGTCCTGACTTTC. The whole variable domain, filled in from reference TRBV7-6 and TRBJ2-6, reads GAGVSQSPRYKVTKRGQDVALRCDPISGHVSLYWYRQALGQGPEFLTYFNYEAQQDKSGLPNDRFSAERPEGSISTLTIQRTEQRDSAMYRCASSIHSGTSGGAVGANVLTFGAGSRLTVL.

CDR3 protein: CASSVAGGRGTDTQYF. In DNA, the CDR3 is TGTGCCAGCAGCGTAGCGGGGGGGCGGGGCACAGATACGCAGTATTTT. This sequence joins TRBV9 and TRBJ2-3, with 8 nucleotides matching TRBD2. Per germline, CDR1 SGDLS and CDR2 YYNGEE. Losses at the gene ends were 0 bases for V and 1 base for J; bases not matched to a gene: 4. The length of the CDR3 is 16 residues.

This clone was detected only a few times. The genes are TRBV5-1 and TRBJ2-3; TRBD2 matches at 14 bases. With 4 bases clipped from V and 1 base from J, the junction kept 5 bases outside the gene matches. This CDR3 spans 17 amino acids. CDR1 and CDR2 from the germline V gene are SGHRS and YFSETQ. The chain's CDR3 is CASSRGLAGEGTDTQYF. The CDR3 DNA follows: TGCGCCAGCAGCCGGGGACTAGCGGGAGAGGGCACAGATACGCAGTATTTT.

This clone has only one observation. V usage is TRBV25-1 and J usage is TRBJ1-5, with D possibly being TRBD1 (6 bases). The germline V gene encodes CDR1 MGHDK and CDR2 SYGVNS. This CDR3 is built from 15 residues. V gave up 1 base and J gave up 0 bases, with 7 bases separating them. In DNA form, the CDR3 reads TGTGCCAGCAGTGAATCCAGGGGTAGCAATCAGCCCCAGCATTTT. Protein sequence: CASSESRGSNQPQHF. Combining the CDR3 with reference TRBV25-1 and TRBJ1-5 gives the whole variable domain EADIYQTPRYLVIGTGKKITLECSQTMGHDKMYWYQQDPGMELHLIHYSYGVNSTEKGDLSSESTVSRIRTEHFPLTLESARPSHTSQYLCASSESRGSNQPQHFGDGTRLSIL.

This clone was counted between two and nine times. CDR3 in DNA: TGCGCCAGCAGCCAACCATTGACCAGGGGGCGCTACAACGAGCAGTACTTC. Encoded protein: CASSQPLTRGRYNEQYF. This sequence joins TRBV4-1 and TRBJ2-7, with TRBD1 matching 8 bases. V was pared by 2 bases and J by 5 bases, with 14 bases of the junction left unmatched. CDR1 is MGHRA and CDR2 is YSYEKL in the germline V gene. This CDR3 comprises 17 residues.

The V gene is TRBV10-3, the J gene TRBJ2-7; 14 bases are a match to TRBD2. V lost 6 bases and J lost 1; bases outside the gene matches: 8. This CDR3 region has 17 residues. Germline V lookup: CDR1 ENHRY, CDR2 SYGVKD. CDR3 sequence: CAIRGTSGRGGSYEQYF. The CDR3 DNA is TGTGCCATCAGGGGGACTAGCGGGAGAGGGGGTTCCTACGAGCAGTACTTC.